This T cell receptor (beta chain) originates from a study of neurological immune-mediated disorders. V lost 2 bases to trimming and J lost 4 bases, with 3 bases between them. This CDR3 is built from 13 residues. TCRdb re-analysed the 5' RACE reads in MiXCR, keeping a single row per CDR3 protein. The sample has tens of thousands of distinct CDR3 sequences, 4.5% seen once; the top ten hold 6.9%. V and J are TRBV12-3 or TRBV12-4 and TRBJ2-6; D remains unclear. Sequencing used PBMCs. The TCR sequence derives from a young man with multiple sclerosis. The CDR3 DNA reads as TGTGCCAGCAGTTTATGGGGGGCCAACGTCCTGACTTTC. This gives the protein CASSLWGANVLTF.